Listed below are T cell receptor beta chains from one sample, sequenced in a study of blood T cell repertoires in COVID-19. Measured with immunoSEQ multiplex PCR; TCRdb has only the in-frame clones, and not every one. The data hold approximately 97,000 clones, with almost 90% observed a single time. Specimen: peripheral blood. Source of these receptors: a man in his forties or fifties with COVID-19, enrolled during active disease. The CDR3 runs from the conserved cysteine through the conserved F or W. Each record gives: J gene, D gene, clone size, V gene, CDR3 protein, CDR3 DNA. A D gene is named only where the DNA matches it firmly. Not every row has a clone size; where given, it reads once, few, many or a size class.

TRBJ2-1,-,-,TRBV5-5,CASTRVLGPYNEQFF,TGTGCCAGCACCAGAGTATTGGGGCCCTACAATGAGCAGTTCTTC
TRBJ1-2,-,-,TRBV29-1,CSVAGLGGGYTF,TGCAGCGTTGCGGGACTCGGCGGGGGCTACACCTTC
TRBJ2-5,-,-,TRBV5-4,CASSLRGQETQYF,TGTGCCAGCAGCTTACGGGGTCAAGAGACCCAGTACTTC
TRBJ1-2,-,-,TRBV21-1,CASRRGDGYTF,TGTGCCAGCAGACGCGGGGATGGCTACACCTTC
TRBJ2-5,-,-,TRBV2,CASRTEGAQYF,TGTGCCAGCAGGACGGAAGGGGCCCAGTACTTC
TRBJ2-1,TRBD1,-,TRBV29-1,CSVSGTGGYNEQFF,TGCAGCGTTTCCGGGACAGGGGGGTACAATGAGCAGTTCTTC
TRBJ1-5,TRBD1,-,TRBV28,CASSLSGQGPSPQHF,TGTGCCAGCAGTTTAAGTGGACAGGGCCCTTCGCCCCAGCATTTT
TRBJ1-3,-,-,TRBV7-3,CASSLGGTNTIYF,TGTGCCAGCAGCTTAGGGGGGACGAACACCATATATTTT
TRBJ2-7,TRBD1,-,TRBV6-5,CASSGTGMGEQYF,TGTGCCAGCAGCGGGACAGGGATGGGCGAGCAGTACTTC
TRBJ2-7,TRBD1,-,TRBV18,CASSQGQGANEQYF,TGTGCCAGCTCCCAGGGACAGGGGGCTAACGAGCAGTACTTC
TRBJ1-6,TRBD1,-,TRBV19,CASSTGQNNSPLHF,TGTGCCAGTAGTACGGGACAGAATAATTCACCCCTCCACTTT
TRBJ2-7,TRBD2,once,TRBV7-8,CASSPSGGPYYEQYF,TGTGCCAGCAGCCCAAGCGGGGGGCCTTACTACGAGCAGTACTTC
TRBJ1-5,-,-,TRBV18,CASSQQGHSNQPQHF,TGTGCCAGCTCACAGCAGGGGCATAGCAATCAGCCCCAGCATTTT
TRBJ2-7,-,-,TRBV6-6,CASTRTPSGGSSYEQYF,TGTGCCAGCACTCGGACGCCATCAGGGGGGAGCTCCTACGAGCAGTACTTC
TRBJ1-5,-,-,TRBV6-6,CASSGRARTQQPQHF,TGTGCCAGCAGTGGCCGGGCCAGGACTCAACAGCCCCAGCATTTT
TRBJ2-1,TRBD2,-,TRBV29-1,CSVGNSGGVKYNEQFF,TGCAGCGTTGGAAATAGCGGGGGTGTTAAATACAATGAGCAGTTCTTC
TRBJ1-5,TRBD1,-,TRBV30,CAWTAPGTGVPQHF,TGTGCCTGGACCGCCCCCGGGACAGGGGTCCCCCAGCATTTT
TRBJ2-2,TRBD1,-,TRBV19,CASSIFGTGQNTGELFF,TGTGCCAGTAGTATTTTCGGGACAGGCCAAAACACCGGGGAGCTGTTTTTT
TRBJ1-1,TRBD1,-,TRBV18,CASSPGKQGAGTEAFF,TGTGCCAGCTCACCTGGAAAACAGGGGGCGGGCACTGAAGCTTTCTTT
TRBJ2-1,-,few,TRBV6-2/TRBV6-3,CASSDRGKPYNEQFF,TGTGCCAGCAGTGATCGGGGAAAACCCTACAATGAGCAGTTCTTC
TRBJ1-4,-,-,TRBV7-2,CASSSKARTEVFF,TGTGCCAGCAGCTCCAAGGCCCGGACGGAGGTGTTTTTT
TRBJ1-6,-,few,TRBV7-8,CASSRTAGDSPLHF,TGTGCCAGCAGCCGGACGGCCGGGGATTCACCCCTCCACTTT
TRBJ2-7,-,-,TRBV13,CASSPRRGGNYEQYF,TGTGCCAGCAGCCCGCGGCGGGGCGGTAACTACGAGCAGTACTTC
TRBJ1-6,TRBD1,-,TRBV27,CASSLSTGAGNSPLHF,TGTGCCAGCAGTCTCTCGACAGGGGCAGGTAATTCACCCCTCCACTTT
TRBJ1-6,-,-,TRBV10-3,CAISEGQEGSPLHF,TGTGCCATCAGTGAGGGCCAGGAAGGTTCACCCCTCCACTTT
TRBJ2-4,-,-,TRBV20-1,CSASDLDPLAKNIQYF,TGCAGTGCTAGTGACCTAGACCCCCTAGCCAAAAACATTCAGTACTTC